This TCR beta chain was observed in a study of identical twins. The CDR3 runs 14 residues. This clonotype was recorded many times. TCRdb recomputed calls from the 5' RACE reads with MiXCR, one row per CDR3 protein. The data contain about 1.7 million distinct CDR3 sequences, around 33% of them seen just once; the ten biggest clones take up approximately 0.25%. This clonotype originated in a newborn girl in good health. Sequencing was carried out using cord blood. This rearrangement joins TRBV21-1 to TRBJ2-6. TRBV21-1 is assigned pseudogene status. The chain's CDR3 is CASSTGSGANVLTF. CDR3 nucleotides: TGTGCCAGCAGCACAGGGTCTGGGGCCAACGTCCTGACTTTC.